Below, one T cell receptor beta chain is given with its context. Because it lacks the conserved phenylalanine or tryptophan at the end, this CDR3 is likely a read error. Germline V gene sequence: CDR1 MDHEN, CDR2 SYDVKM. This CDR3 is built from 13 residues. This sample's RNA came from whole unsorted tissue. This sample is part of a study of tumor and adjacent non-tumor tissue in lung cancer. A modified ARM-PCR protocol with three rounds of nested PCR amplified TCRbeta. One entry per CDR3 protein, called by TCRdb with MiXCR from the multiplex PCR reads. Of approximately 100,000 distinct CDR3 sequences in the sample, more than 60% were seen once.

Input material: lung tumor tissue. V usage is TRBV28 and J usage is TRBJ1-5; D is unresolved. This sequence originates from a woman aged 60-75 years with non-small cell lung cancer. CDR3 sequence (DNA): TGTGTCAGCAGTAGCGAGAGGGATCAGCCCCAGCATTAT. Translating gives CVSSSERDQPQHY.